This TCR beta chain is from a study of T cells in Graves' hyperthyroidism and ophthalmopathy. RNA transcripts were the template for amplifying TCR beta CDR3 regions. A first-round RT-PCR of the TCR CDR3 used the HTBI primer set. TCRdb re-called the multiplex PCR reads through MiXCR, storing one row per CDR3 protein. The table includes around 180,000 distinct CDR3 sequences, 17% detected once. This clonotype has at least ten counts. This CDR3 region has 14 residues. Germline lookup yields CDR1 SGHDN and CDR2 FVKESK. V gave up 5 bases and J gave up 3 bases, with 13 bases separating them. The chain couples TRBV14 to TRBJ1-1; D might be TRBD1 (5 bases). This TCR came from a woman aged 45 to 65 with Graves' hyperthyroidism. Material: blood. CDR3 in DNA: TGTGCCAGCAGCTCCCGGGGGGGTTACACTGAAGCTTTCTTT. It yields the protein CASSSRGGYTEAFF.